This T cell receptor beta chain derives from a study of Graves' ophthalmopathy and Graves' hyperthyroidism (dated 2018 in TCRdb). For the wider study: Peripheral blood was collected at initial diagnosis, prior to any treatment. TCR beta repertoire signatures were used to distinguish Graves' ophthalmopathy from Graves' hyperthyroidism and to predict progression to ophthalmopathy. In total, 135 blood samples were TCR-sequenced: approximately 42 ophthalmopathy, some 75 hyperthyroidism and some 17 hyperthyroidism-to-ophthalmopathy patients. A discovery set of 95 to 100 patients (43 ophthalmopathy, 55 to 60 stable hyperthyroidism) was enrolled to explore V-J signatures distinguishing ophthalmopathy from hyperthyroidism. An independent validation cohort was composed of around 19 hyperthyroidism patients and around 16 patients who later progressed from hyperthyroidism to ophthalmopathy. T-cell repertoires of thyroid tissue and blood were compared in about six hyperthyroidism patients. After sampling, hyperthyroidism patients received methimazole starting at 30 mg daily, and ophthalmopathy patients received high-dose intravenous methylprednisolone. The 100 discovery patients were randomly split 7:3 into training and test sets.

For repertoire sequencing, the TCR beta CDR3 regions were amplified from RNA transcripts. The first round of RT-PCR was done with HTBI primers and the Qiagen OneStep RT-PCR kit, and was followed by a second round of multiplex PCR, then size selection and purification. Sequencing of the libraries was carried out on an Illumina HiSeq2000 in paired-end mode with 100 bp reads. The original pipeline was this. Reads were processed with SOAPnuke, discarding reads with adapters, uncalled bases, mean Phred below 15, or no exact constant-primer or identifier match. High-quality paired reads were merged with COPE v1.2.5. Clonotypes were defined as unique nucleotide sequences and were aligned to IMGT TRB V, D and J references using MiTCR v1.1. The analysis was limited to V-J combinations with a frequency above 0.0001, which together covered approximately 99% of repertoires. For each V-J combination, a TCR clonal expansion and chaos score was defined as the ratio of F50 clonal expansion to chaos observed in the TCRdist matrix. Welch's t-statistics and random forest were used to reduce features to approximately 13 V-J combinations, which were fed into a naive Bayes classifier. Thyroid-blood repertoire similarity was quantified with the Morisita-Horn index. TCRdb applied fastp at Q25 and MiXCR to the public reads, then kept only in-frame beta chains. Records with the same CDR3 protein are collapsed into one entry carrying the most frequent genes and DNA. TCRdb's processing, not the study's, gives the V and J calls here. The sample table records 400,000 to 450,000 distinct CDR3 sequences; about 21% of these occur just once. The ten top clones hold more than 2.5% of the sample.

What the study reported, not specific to this receptor: Sample size was not statistically predetermined, and group allocation was not concealed from the investigators. Ophthalmopathy was separated from stable hyperthyroidism by the 13-signature model with around 89% sensitivity and around 81% specificity in cross-validation and with 80%/75% in the test set. Among expanded thyroid clonotypes with frequency above 0.001, most also showed up in blood, which suggests that blood repertoires may reflect the thyroid immune response. In validation, the model predicted ophthalmopathy progression with 70.59% sensitivity and about 73% specificity; eleven to twelve predicted patients were CT-confirmed with GO in a median of roughly 6.8 months.

Hyperthyroidism was defined as stable when no progression to ophthalmopathy occurred within 18 months of follow-up. Hyperthyroidism patients were newly diagnosed, were aged 18 to 65 years, and had a disease duration under 2 months. Patients were excluded if they had other autoimmune diseases, uncontrolled infections, pregnancy or lactation. Clinical symptoms, serum thyroxine, TRAb, thyroid ultrasound and orbital computed tomography were used for diagnosis. Ficoll-Paque density gradient centrifugation was used to isolate PBMCs from around 9.1 ml of fresh peripheral blood. Trizol reagent was used to extract the total RNA, and its quality was then checked on an Agilent 2100 Bioanalyzer. From its cysteine to its phenylalanine, the CDR3 spans 13 amino acids. CDR3 DNA is the only sequence kept; it has 39 bases, read in frame from the first base. From a lookup of the germline V gene (reference sequence), CDR1 and CDR2 are DFQATT and SNEGSKA. For this chain, trimming is 5 bases at the V end and 4 bases at the J end, and the number of junction bases without a gene match is 7.

This clonotype has ten or more counts. The target of this receptor is not known. No base quality information exists; no much larger clone differs at one position. Input material: peripheral blood. This chain joins TRBV20-1 to TRBJ2-5, with TRBD2 matching 7 junction bases. The receptor was derived from a young woman with stable Graves' hyperthyroidism. Donor details come from another sample of the same person, matched by shared clones. For the CDR3, the sequence is CSALGGSAETQYF. The DNA is TGCAGTGCTCTCGGCGGGAGCGCAGAGACCCAGTACTTC.